This T cell receptor beta chain derives from a study of T cells in Graves' hyperthyroidism and ophthalmopathy. Clinical symptoms, serum thyroxine, TRAb, thyroid ultrasound and orbital computed tomography established diagnosis. The ends lost 7 bases at V and 2 bases at J; junction bases unmatched: 8. The CDR3 runs to 14 residues. Germline V CDR1 and CDR2: SGDLS, YYNGEE. Template material for amplifying TCR beta CDR3 regions consisted of RNA transcripts. An initial round of RT-PCR targeting the TCR CDR3 relied on the HTBI primer set. MiXCR, run by TCRdb on the multiplex PCR reads, gives a single entry per CDR3 protein. The table records hundreds of thousands of distinct CDR3 sequences, roughly 15% of them present only once. A few counts support this clonotype.

The gene calls are TRBV9 and TRBJ1-2; 7 bases agree with TRBD1. Sequenced: blood. The TCR originated in a man between 18 and 29 years old with Graves' ophthalmopathy. The chain's CDR3 is CASGTGQLNYGYTF. The CDR3 DNA is TGTGCCAGCGGAACGGGACAGTTAAACTATGGCTACACCTTC.